The 22 T cell receptor beta chains given below trace back to one sample, sequenced in a study of blood T cell repertoires in COVID-19. Repertoires were generated with immunoSEQ multiplex PCR, while TCRdb's copy carries only in-frame clones and drops some. The sample carries a few hundred thousand clones, almost 90% recorded once. Sequences were obtained from PBMCs or T cells enriched from blood (not recorded which). These receptors came from a woman aged 30 to 39 who had been exposed to COVID-19.

The chain is built from TRBV7-9 and TRBJ2-5, with D hard to call. This CDR3 has 11 amino acids. With 7 bases removed from V and 2 bases from J, the gap between germline ends came to 5 bases. Germline CDR1 SEHNR, CDR2 FQNEAQ (reference sequence). CDR3 in DNA: TGTGCCAGCACCCCACAAGAGACCCAGTACTTC. Residues: CASTPQETQYF.

The chain has TRBV24-1 and TRBJ1-5; no clear D. The ends were cut back, 6 bases at V and 1 base at J, with 9 bases in the middle. Germline V gene sequence: CDR1 KGHDR, CDR2 SFDVKD. This CDR3 has 14 amino acids. DNA for the CDR3: TGTGCCACCAGTCCTCCCCAGAGCAATCAGCCCCAGCATTTT. This sequence encodes CATSPPQSNQPQHF.

This clone was detected only a few times. This chain links TRBV3-1 (or the pseudogene TRBV3-2) with TRBJ2-7, with TRBD2 identical over 11 bases. Germline V gives CDR1 LGHDT, CDR2 YNNKEL (reference sequence). V lost 4 bases to trimming and J lost 3 bases; unmatched junction nucleotides: 2. CDR3 length: 14 residues. For the CDR3, the DNA is TGTGCCAGCAGCCTCGGGACTAGCGGCTACGAGCAGTACTTC. Protein product: CASSLGTSGYEQYF.

The chain links TRBV2 to TRBJ2-2, with TRBD1 identical over 10 bases. This CDR3 comprises 15 residues. Germline CDR1 is SNHLY and CDR2 is FYNNEI. After removal of 6 bases from V and 6 bases from J, the junction contained 7 bases not matched to a gene. CDR3 bases: TGTGCCAGCAGGGGTGCCGGGACAGGGGCCGGGGAGCTGTTTTTT. This encodes CASRGAGTGAGELFF.

The gene calls are TRBV5-1 and TRBJ1-1; no definite D call. Trimming removed 0 bases from V and 1 base from J, with 13 bases in between. This CDR3 comprises 16 residues. The V gene's germline CDR1 is SGHRS and CDR2 YFSETQ. CDR3 sequence: CASSLALGLPNTEAFF. The CDR3 nucleotides are TGCGCCAGCAGCTTGGCTCTAGGTCTCCCGAACACTGAAGCTTTCTTT. The full variable domain, its missing parts supplied by reference TRBV5-1 and TRBJ1-1, is KAGVTQTPRYLIKTRGQQVTLSCSPISGHRSVSWYQQTPGQGLQFLFEYFSETQRNKGNFPGRFSGRQFSNSRSEMNVSTLELGDSALYLCASSLALGLPNTEAFFGQGTRLTVV.

J is TRBJ2-3 and V is TRBV24-1, with TRBD2 matching over 13 bases. The J segment lost 1 base and the V segment lost 7 bases, leaving 13 bases of the junction unmatched. This CDR3 region has 19 residues. Looked up from germline, CDR1 is KGHDR and CDR2 is SFDVKD. The CDR3 region is CATSGGRTSGSYRTDTQYF. In DNA form, the CDR3 reads TGTGCCACCAGCGGCGGCCGGACTAGCGGGAGCTACCGCACAGATACGCAGTATTTT.

The chain uses TRBV19 and TRBJ2-2; 9 nucleotides match TRBD1. The CDR3 sequence is 17 residues long. V dropped 4 bases and J dropped 3; count of bases not matched to a gene: 9. Germline CDR1 reads LNHDA; CDR2 reads SQIVND (reference sequence). In DNA, the CDR3 is TGTGCCAGTAGTACCGAAACAGGGGGCGCTTACACCGGGGAGCTGTTTTTT. Translating it yields CASSTETGGAYTGELFF.

The rearrangement uses TRBV6-6 and TRBJ2-7; the match to TRBD2 covers 9 bases. CDR3 length: 19 residues. J gave up 0 bases and V 5 bases, and 17 bases lay outside the gene matches. Germline V gene data show CDR1 as MNHNY and CDR2 as SVGAGI (reference sequence). The CDR3 region is CASSLGYSGLADSSYEQYF. As DNA, the CDR3 is TGTGCCAGCAGTCTTGGGTACTCGGGACTAGCAGATAGCTCCTACGAGCAGTACTTC.

This sequence joins TRBV24-1 and TRBJ2-7, with 9 bases aligning to TRBD1. The V gene's germline CDR1 is KGHDR and CDR2 SFDVKD. This CDR3 has 16 amino acids. V lost 4 bases to trimming and J lost 0 bases; unmatched junction nucleotides: 6. The CDR3 protein is CATSETGQGISYEQYF. The CDR3 DNA follows: TGTGCCACCAGTGAAACGGGACAGGGAATCTCCTACGAGCAGTACTTC.

The chain joins TRBV19 to TRBJ1-5, with D maybe TRBD1 (6 bases). The germline gives CDR1 LNHDA, CDR2 SQIVND (reference sequence). Trimming cost V 2 bases and J 4 bases, with 12 bases left between them. This CDR3 contains 15 residues. The CDR3, as DNA: TGTGCCAGTAGTATAATACGGGGGGCTAATCAGCCCCAGCATTTT. Its protein is CASSIIRGANQPQHF.

This chain connects TRBV6-1 to TRBJ1-5; D is unclear. Germline V CDR1 and CDR2: MNHNS, SASEGT. V was shortened by 2 bases and J by 6 bases, with 11 bases between the two germline ends. This CDR3 is built from 14 residues. Here the CDR3 reads CASSEKVGLQPQHF. In DNA, the CDR3 is TGTGCCAGCAGTGAAAAGGTTGGGCTTCAGCCCCAGCATTTT.

The chain employs TRBV9 and TRBJ2-7; D might be TRBD1 (5 bases). This CDR3 region has 14 residues. The V end was cut by 0 bases, the J end by 3 bases, with 10 bases between. Germline-derived CDR1 and CDR2 are SGDLS and YYNGEE. In DNA, the CDR3 is TGTGCCAGCAGCGTAGGGGGCACCTACTACGAGCAGTACTTC. Its translation: CASSVGGTYYEQYF.

The chain links TRBV7-9 to TRBJ2-7; TRBD1 aligns across 9 bases. J was trimmed by 4 bases and V by 5 bases; bases with no gene match: 9. CDR3 length: 15 residues. CDR1 and CDR2 from the germline V gene are SEHNR and FQNEAQ (reference sequence). CDR3 DNA sequence: TGTGCCAGCAGCCGTACAGGGGGCGAATCGTACGAGCAGTACTTC. As protein: CASSRTGGESYEQYF.

This chain links TRBV5-8 with TRBJ2-7; D is perhaps TRBD2 (6 bases). The length of the CDR3 is 15 residues. Trimming removed 5 bases from V and 0 bases from J, with 15 bases in between. The germline V gene encodes CDR1 SGHTS and CDR2 YDEGEE. CDR3 nucleotides: TGTGCCAGCAGGTCGGACCGGGGGTTCTCCTACGAGCAGTACTTC. Its protein is CASRSDRGFSYEQYF.

The rearrangement joins TRBV11-2 to TRBJ1-1; TRBD1 matches 9 bases. Trimming took 6 bases from V and 5 from J; bases not matched to a gene: 7. The CDR3 is made up of 14 amino acids. Germline V gene lookup returns CDR1 SGHAT and CDR2 FQNNGV. The CDR3 coding sequence is TGTGCCAGCAGGCTCAACAGGGGGCGGACTGAAGCTTTCTTT. It encodes CASRLNRGRTEAFF.

V usage is TRBV5-1 and J usage is TRBJ2-3; possibly TRBD2 for D (6 bases). V was shortened by 4 bases and J by 4 bases, with 16 bases between the two germline ends. The CDR3 totals 15 residues. CDR1 is SGHRS and CDR2 is YFSETQ in the germline V gene. This CDR3 reads CASSAGIRSSDTQYF. The DNA for the CDR3 is TGCGCCAGCAGCGCGGGGATCCGATCGTCAGATACGCAGTATTTT.

This chain joins TRBV27 and TRBJ1-1; maybe TRBD1 (6 bases). V was cut by 7 bases and J by 6 bases, with 15 bases left in between. The V gene's germline CDR1 is MNHEY and CDR2 SMNVEV (reference sequence). The CDR3 runs to 13 residues. CDR3 sequence (DNA): TGTGCCAGCAATCCCCAGGGGTCCCCTGAAGCTTTCTTT. Its protein product is CASNPQGSPEAFF.

The chain has TRBV27 and TRBJ2-1; 8 positions match TRBD2. The trim removed 3 bases at V and 5 bases at J, leaving 6 bases unmatched. This CDR3 has 15 amino acids. Germline CDR1 reads MNHEY; CDR2 reads SMNVEV (reference sequence). CDR3: CASSFGTGGDNEQFF. The CDR3 DNA follows: TGTGCCAGCAGTTTCGGAACGGGAGGGGACAATGAGCAGTTCTTC.

The chain combines TRBV3-1 (or the pseudogene TRBV3-2) with TRBJ2-1; 12 bases align to TRBD2. CDR3 length: 15 residues. Germline CDR1 reads LGHDT; CDR2 reads YNNKEL (reference sequence). Germline trimming cut 1 base from V and 7 bases from J; bases unmatched to any gene: 2. CDR3 DNA sequence: TGTGCCAGCAGCCAAGGAGGGACTAGCGGGAATGAGCAGTTCTTC. This gives the protein CASSQGGTSGNEQFF.

The chain recombines TRBV15 with TRBJ1-2, with D possibly matching TRBD1 (5 bases). V was cut by 1 base and J by 3 bases, with 18 bases left in between. Germline-derived CDR1 and CDR2 are LNHNV and YYDKDF (reference sequence). This CDR3 has 17 residues. The CDR3 sequence: CATSRAFGRPGDYGYTF. CDR3 sequence (DNA): TGTGCCACCAGCAGAGCTTTCGGTCGGCCGGGGGACTATGGCTACACCTTC.

The genes are TRBV5-1 and TRBJ2-3; D is ambiguous. V was trimmed by 0 bases and J by 1 base, leaving 9 bases between them. Germline values: CDR1 SGHRS, CDR2 YFSETQ. The CDR3 is made up of 15 amino acids. The CDR3 loop is CASSLAVTGTDTQYF. The DNA of the CDR3 is TGCGCCAGCAGCTTGGCGGTAACAGGCACAGATACGCAGTATTTT.

The CDR3 region has the DNA TGTGCCAGCAGTTCGCCGACTACCCCCGGGACCCAGTACTTC. This encodes CASSSPTTPGTQYF. The V call is TRBV27, the J call TRBJ2-5, with D possibly TRBD2 on 5 matching bases. Trimming cost V 4 bases and J 7 bases, with 16 bases left between them. This CDR3 has 14 residues. Germline V lookup: CDR1 MNHEY, CDR2 SMNVEV (reference sequence).